Each of the 23 T cell receptor beta chains below was sequenced from the same sample in a study of T cells in Graves' hyperthyroidism and ophthalmopathy. It was RNA transcripts that yielded the amplified TCR beta CDR3 regions. Carried out on the TCR CDR3, a first-round RT-PCR used the HTBI primer set. TCRdb itself ran the multiplex PCR reads through MiXCR, one entry per CDR3 protein. The table lists roughly 350,000 distinct CDR3 sequences, roughly an eighth of them singletons. The sequenced sample was blood. Receptors originate from a woman aged 35 to 49 with Graves' ophthalmopathy.

This clonotype has a handful of counts. The chain is built from TRBV7-9 and TRBJ2-1; D might be TRBD2 (6 bases). The V and J ends lost 8 bases and 6 bases respectively, with 14 bases between them. Germline V gene sequence: CDR1 SEHNR, CDR2 FQNEAQ (reference sequence). CDR3 length: 13 residues. CDR3 sequence (DNA): TGTGCCAGCGCGGAGGGCTGGGGCAATGAGCAGTTCTTC. Its protein product is CASAEGWGNEQFF.

This clonotype was detected many times. V is TRBV7-9 and J is TRBJ2-7; 8 positions agree with TRBD2. CDR3 size: 14 residues. Looked up from germline, CDR1 is SEHNR and CDR2 is FQNEAQ (reference sequence). V gave up 1 base and J gave up 4 bases; unmatched junction bases: 3. The CDR3 sequence is CASSLGLAGYEQYF. CDR3 DNA: TGTGCCAGCAGCTTAGGGCTAGCGGGTTACGAGCAGTACTTC.

V and J are TRBV5-1 and TRBJ2-2, with D tentatively TRBD2 (5 bases). This CDR3 region has 16 residues. Germline CDR1 SGHRS, CDR2 YFSETQ. V shed 3 bases and J shed 4 bases, with 16 bases lying between them. CDR3 nucleotides: TGCGCCAGCAGCTCGAGGACCACGGCGGGCACCGGGGAGCTGTTTTTT. Translated: CASSSRTTAGTGELFF.

This clonotype was counted many times. The chain recombines TRBV2 with TRBJ2-1, with 12 bases identical to TRBD2. The CDR3 is 16 amino acids. From germline, CDR1 is SNHLY and CDR2 FYNNEI. The ends lost 6 bases at V and 10 bases at J; junction bases unmatched: 13. The CDR3 DNA is TGTGCCAGCAGCGGTATACTAGCGGGGGGCGGCCGGGAGCAGTTCTTC. Its protein is CASSGILAGGGREQFF.

This clonotype has at least ten counts. The CDR3 nucleotides read TGTGCCAGCTCACCACGTTATGACTATGGCTACACCTTC. Its translation: CASSPRYDYGYTF. The gene calls are TRBV18 and TRBJ1-2, with D hard to call. There are 13 residues in the CDR3. From germline, CDR1 is KGHSH and CDR2 LQKENI. The V end was cut by 1 base, the J end by 3 bases, with 6 bases between.

This clonotype was recorded many times. This chain joins TRBV20-1 and TRBJ2-7; D not resolved. CDR1 is DFQATT, CDR2 SNEGSKA, per germline (reference sequence). V gave up 0 bases and J gave up 3 bases, with 12 bases separating them. The CDR3 runs to 14 residues. The CDR3 DNA reads as TGCAGTGCTAGAGATGGAAAAACGGACTACGAGCAGTACTTC. Translation: CSARDGKTDYEQYF.

This clonotype was counted a few times. The rearrangement uses TRBV6-5 and TRBJ1-1; D is possibly TRBD1 (5 bases). V lost 1 base, J lost 9 bases, and 21 bases lay in between. The CDR3 runs to 16 residues. Germline V CDR1 and CDR2: MNHEY, SVGAGI. CDR3 residues: CASSYFGGERLAQAFF. In DNA form, the CDR3 reads TGTGCCAGCAGTTACTTTGGGGGGGAACGTCTAGCTCAAGCTTTCTTT.

This chain links TRBV5-6 with TRBJ1-2; 10 bases line up with TRBD1. CDR3 size: 17 residues. Germline lookup yields CDR1 SGHDT and CDR2 YYEEEE. V was pared by 0 bases and J by 2 bases, with 7 bases of the junction left unmatched. The CDR3 bases are TGTGCCAGCAGCTTGGGTGACAGGGGGCGGCGGAACTATGGCTACACCTTC. Protein sequence: CASSLGDRGRRNYGYTF.

This clonotype was seen many times. V gene TRBV7-9 combines with J gene TRBJ2-1, with 10 bases fitting TRBD1. The V gene's germline CDR1 is SEHNR and CDR2 FQNEAQ (reference sequence). This CDR3 is 15 amino acids long. Unmatched junction bases numbered 8, after V lost 6 bases and J lost 6 bases. The CDR3 nucleotides read TGTGCCAGCAGGCCAAAGGGACAGGGGACCAATGAGCAGTTCTTC. Protein sequence: CASRPKGQGTNEQFF.

This clonotype was seen ten or more times. V and J are TRBV9 and TRBJ2-3; D is uncertain. This CDR3 comprises 12 residues. V lost 0 bases to trimming and J lost 5 bases, with 4 bases between them. The germline CDR1 and CDR2 sequences are SGDLS and YYNGEE. The CDR3 coding sequence is TGTGCCAGCAGCGTAGACAGAGATACGCAGTATTTT. Protein sequence: CASSVDRDTQYF.

The J gene is TRBJ2-3, the V gene TRBV20-1; TRBD2 aligns across 7 bases. There are 16 residues in the CDR3. The trim removed 0 bases at V and 4 bases at J, leaving 10 bases unmatched. Germline CDR1 DFQATT, CDR2 SNEGSKA (reference sequence). CDR3 residues: CSARDIRTSKSDTQYF. CDR3 in DNA: TGCAGTGCTAGAGATATCAGGACTAGTAAATCAGATACGCAGTATTTT.

V gene TRBV20-1 combines with J gene TRBJ2-1; no reliable D call. Trimming took 4 bases from V and 6 from J, leaving 7 bases between them. CDR1 is DFQATT and CDR2 is SNEGSKA in the germline V gene (reference sequence). The CDR3 covers 11 residues. The CDR3 sequence: CSATSGNEQFF. CDR3 bases: TGCAGTGCTACTTCCGGCAATGAGCAGTTCTTC.

This clonotype has a handful of counts. This chain uses TRBV12-3 or TRBV12-4 with TRBJ1-3; D is unresolved. V was cut by 11 bases and J by 3 bases, with 14 bases left in between. This CDR3 has 13 residues. The CDR3 spells CADSWQFGNTIYF. CDR3 DNA: TGTGCCGATAGCTGGCAGTTTGGAAACACCATATATTTT.

V usage is TRBV20-1 and J usage is TRBJ2-2, with D perhaps TRBD1 (5 bases). The CDR3 has 13 amino acids. Between the trimmed V and J ends, which lost 4 bases and 4 bases, there was a span of 10 bases. Germline CDR1 reads DFQATT; CDR2 reads SNEGSKA (reference sequence). Written as DNA, the CDR3 is TGCAGTGCTATGGCAGGGCGCACCGGGGAGCTGTTTTTT. It specifies CSAMAGRTGELFF.

This clonotype appeared many times. The chain couples TRBV25-1 to TRBJ1-6, with no clear D. Trimming removed 3 bases at V and 8 bases at J, with 14 bases between. Germline CDR1 is MGHDK and CDR2 is SYGVNS. The CDR3 is made up of 15 amino acids. The CDR3 reads CASSDYRPGDSPLHF. CDR3 DNA sequence: TGTGCCAGCAGTGACTACCGACCGGGAGATTCACCCCTCCACTTT. Using reference TRBV25-1 and TRBJ1-6 for the parts outside the CDR3, the full variable domain is EADIYQTPRYLVIGTGKKITLECSQTMGHDKMYWYQQDPGMELHLIHYSYGVNSTEKGDLSSESTVSRIRTEHFPLTLESARPSHTSQYLCASSDYRPGDSPLHFGNGTRLTVT.

The table lists this clonotype with many counts. The chain has TRBV20-1 and TRBJ2-7; D gene ambiguous. CDR3 size: 11 residues. The ends were cut back, 0 bases at V and 9 bases at J, with 9 bases in the middle. CDR1 is DFQATT, CDR2 SNEGSKA, per germline (reference sequence). For the CDR3, the DNA is TGCAGTGCTAGAGACAAGTTTCGGCAGTACTTC. It encodes CSARDKFRQYF.

This clonotype has at least ten counts. V and J are TRBV19 and TRBJ1-2; the D is unclear. CDR1 is LNHDA, CDR2 SQIVND, per germline (reference sequence). The V end lost 5 bases, the J end lost 3 bases, and 13 bases lay between the germline ends. The length of the CDR3 is 14 residues. The CDR3 protein is CASSGGRRYYGYTF. CDR3 DNA: TGTGCCAGTAGTGGCGGCAGGCGCTACTATGGCTACACCTTC.

In regard to this clonotype: A read error may explain this, as a much larger clone is one base away. The V call is TRBV6-1, the J call TRBJ2-7; 8 positions agree with TRBD2. With V trimmed by 6 bases and J by 0 bases, 10 bases remained unmatched. Germline V gene lookup returns CDR1 MNHNS and CDR2 SASEGT. The CDR3 totals 16 residues. The CDR3 sequence: CASSPEATSGSYEQYF. The DNA for the CDR3 is TGTGCCAGCAGCCCGGAGGCTACTAGCGGCTCCTACGAGCAGTACTTC.

This clonotype was counted between two and nine times. The V gene is TRBV12-3 or TRBV12-4, the J gene TRBJ2-5; D is possibly TRBD2 (6 bases). The CDR3 has 15 residues. V was trimmed by 3 bases and J by 5 bases, leaving 16 bases between them. This chain's CDR3 is CASSFGFGGRETQYF. The DNA for the CDR3 is TGTGCCAGCAGTTTTGGGTTCGGGGGACGGGAGACCCAGTACTTC.

In this sample, this clonotype turned up many times. V usage is TRBV6-4 and J usage is TRBJ1-1; unclear D gene. With 5 bases removed from V and 3 bases from J, the gap between germline ends came to 10 bases. CDR3 length: 13 residues. Per the germline V gene, CDR1 is MRHNA and CDR2 is SNTAGT. CDR3 protein: CASSLARDTEAFF. The CDR3 DNA reads as TGTGCCAGCAGTCTCGCAAGGGACACTGAAGCTTTCTTT.

This clonotype has ten or more counts. The rearrangement joins TRBV12-3 or TRBV12-4 to TRBJ2-6; D gene uncertain. Trimming shortened V by 3 bases and J by 0 bases, and 6 bases separated the two germline ends. The CDR3 is 15 residues long. CDR3 sequence reads: CASSFLVSGANVLTF. Written as DNA, the CDR3 is TGTGCCAGCAGTTTTCTGGTCTCTGGGGCCAACGTCCTGACTTTC.

This clonotype was seen many times. In nucleotides, the CDR3 is TGCAGCGTTGGTCGGGGTCCTAGCACAGATACGCAGTATTTT. It encodes CSVGRGPSTDTQYF. The V and J genes are TRBV29-1 and TRBJ2-3, with TRBD2 as a possible D gene (5 bases). Deletions cut 4 bases from V and 0 bases from J, with 11 bases between. This CDR3 is built from 14 residues. CDR1 SQVTM and CDR2 ANQGSEA come from the germline V gene.

The chain couples TRBV25-1 to TRBJ2-5; 8 bases match TRBD2. V dropped 6 bases and J dropped 2; count of bases not matched to a gene: 14. Germline V gives CDR1 MGHDK, CDR2 SYGVNS. The length of the CDR3 is 17 residues. CDR3 region: CASSPRTSGRLQETQYF. CDR3 DNA: TGTGCCAGCAGCCCGAGAACTAGCGGCCGATTACAAGAGACCCAGTACTTC. Supplemented by reference TRBV25-1 and TRBJ2-5, the full variable domain reads EADIYQTPRYLVIGTGKKITLECSQTMGHDKMYWYQQDPGMELHLIHYSYGVNSTEKGDLSSESTVSRIRTEHFPLTLESARPSHTSQYLCASSPRTSGRLQETQYFGPGTRLLVL.